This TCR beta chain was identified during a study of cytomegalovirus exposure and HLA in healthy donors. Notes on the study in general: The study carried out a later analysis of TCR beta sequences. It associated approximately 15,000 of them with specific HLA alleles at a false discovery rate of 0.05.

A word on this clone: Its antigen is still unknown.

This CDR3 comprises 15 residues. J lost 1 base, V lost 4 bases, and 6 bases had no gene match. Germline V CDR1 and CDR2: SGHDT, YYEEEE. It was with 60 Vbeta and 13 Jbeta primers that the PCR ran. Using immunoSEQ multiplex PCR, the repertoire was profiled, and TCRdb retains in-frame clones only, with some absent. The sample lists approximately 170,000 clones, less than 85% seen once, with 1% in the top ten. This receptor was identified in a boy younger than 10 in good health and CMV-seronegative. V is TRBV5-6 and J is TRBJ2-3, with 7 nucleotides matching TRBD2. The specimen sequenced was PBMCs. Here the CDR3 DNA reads TGTGCCAGCAGCCATGGACTAGTGGGCACAGATACGCAGTATTTT. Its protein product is CASSHGLVGTDTQYF. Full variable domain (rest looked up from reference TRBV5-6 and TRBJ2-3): DAGVTQSPTHLIKTRGQQVTLRCSPKSGHDTVSWYQQALGQGPQFIFQYYEEEERQRGNFPDRFSGHQFPNYSSELNVNALLLGDSALYLCASSHGLVGTDTQYFGPGTRLTVL.